The 21 T cell receptor beta chains presented below share a single source sample, sequenced in a study of a mutant IDH1 vaccine in newly diagnosed glioma. These receptors' antigens are unknown. Generated by immunoSEQ multiplex PCR, the TCRdb table keeps only in-frame clones and is missing some. The sample consists of some 29,000 clones, roughly 80% of them appearing once. Time point of the sample: week 23, last vaccination. Vaccinated patients received 300 ug of mutant IDH1 20-mer peptide per dose, with topical imiquimod. The starting material was PBMCs, obtained from a glioma patient whose treatment included an IDH1 peptide vaccine. These receptors were taken from a woman in her 30s with glioma.

The chain is built from TRBV5-1 and TRBJ1-1; D might be TRBD1 (5 bases). The V and J ends lost 0 bases and 3 bases respectively, with 6 bases between them. Germline lookup yields CDR1 SGHRS and CDR2 YFSETQ. This CDR3 comprises 13 residues. The CDR3 DNA is TGCGCCAGCAGCTTGGGGGACGACACTGAAGCTTTCTTT. This encodes CASSLGDDTEAFF.

This chain links TRBV2 with TRBJ1-5; the D is unclear. The ends were cut back, 2 bases at V and 3 bases at J, with 8 bases in the middle. Germline V gives CDR1 SNHLY, CDR2 FYNNEI. The CDR3 consists of 14 residues. The CDR3, as DNA: TGTGCCAGCAGTGAATGGGCAGACAATCAGCCCCAGCATTTT. Residues: CASSEWADNQPQHF.

The sample holds a few counts of this clone. The gene calls are TRBV2 and TRBJ1-2; no reliable D call. V was cut by 2 bases and J by 8 bases, with 6 bases left in between. Germline values: CDR1 SNHLY, CDR2 FYNNEI. CDR3 length: 11 residues. The CDR3 nucleotides read TGTGCCAGCAGTGAAACGGCGGGCTACACCTTC. The encoded protein is CASSETAGYTF.

The rearrangement links TRBV5-6 to TRBJ1-1; weak D call: TRBD1 (6 bases). V was trimmed by 3 bases and J by 10 bases, leaving 16 bases between them. The CDR3 contains 13 residues. CDR1 SGHDT and CDR2 YYEEEE come from the germline V gene. The CDR3 DNA sequence: TGTGCCAGCAGCTGGGGAGGGGGTAAGGGAGCTTTCTTT. This translates into CASSWGGGKGAFF.

The genes are TRBV14 and TRBJ1-2, with D unclear. With 3 bases removed from V and 8 bases from J, the gap between germline ends came to 13 bases. This CDR3 has 13 residues. Germline lookup yields CDR1 SGHDN and CDR2 FVKESK. The CDR3 reads CASSQNLMGGYTF. The CDR3 bases are TGTGCCAGCAGCCAGAATCTAATGGGCGGCTACACCTTC.

The V and J genes are TRBV25-1 and TRBJ2-1, with a tentative D call TRBD1 (5 bases). The CDR3 length is 15 residues. The V end lost 2 bases, the J end lost 6 bases, and 14 bases lay between the germline ends. Germline-derived CDR1 and CDR2 are MGHDK and SYGVNS. The chain's CDR3 is CASSEVTARFNEQFF. CDR3 nucleotide sequence: TGTGCCAGCAGTGAAGTGACAGCCCGATTCAATGAGCAGTTCTTC.

The V gene is TRBV7-8, the J gene TRBJ1-2, with 7 bases that match TRBD1. Germline V gene data show CDR1 as SGHVS and CDR2 as FQNEAQ. With V trimmed by 5 bases and J by 2 bases, 14 bases remained unmatched. The CDR3 loop spans 17 amino acids. The CDR3 loop reads CASSPRRGTEINYGYTF. In DNA form, the CDR3 reads TGTGCCAGCAGCCCAAGAAGAGGGACAGAAATAAACTATGGCTACACCTTC.

This chain connects TRBV27 to TRBJ1-1; tentative D call: TRBD1 (5 bases). Germline CDR1 MNHEY, CDR2 SMNVEV (reference sequence). The CDR3 is 15 residues long. Trimming left V 5 bases short and J 0 bases short, with 13 bases between. The CDR3 bases are TGTGCCAGCAGTGAGGAGAGACAGCTGAACACTGAAGCTTTCTTT. This codes for CASSEERQLNTEAFF.

The rearrangement joins TRBV5-4 to TRBJ2-5; a weak D match, TRBD2 (5 bases). In germline, CDR1 is SGHNT, CDR2 YYREEE (reference sequence). Trimming shortened V by 3 bases and J by 5 bases, and 14 bases separated the two germline ends. CDR3 size: 14 residues. CDR3 DNA sequence: TGTGCCAGCAGCTCCATCGACTCGGGGGAGACCCAGTACTTC. As protein: CASSSIDSGETQYF.

This clone has more than one count but fewer than ten. The V and J genes are TRBV19 and TRBJ1-5; D not certain. The V gene's germline CDR1 is LNHDA and CDR2 SQIVND (reference sequence). V lost 1 base and J 4 bases, leaving 8 bases between the germline ends. The CDR3 is 14 residues long. The DNA of the CDR3 is TGTGCCAGTAGTATAGGGGGTCAAAATCAGCCCCAGCATTTT. Translation gives CASSIGGQNQPQHF.

The chain joins TRBV5-6 to TRBJ2-3; TRBD2 might be the D (6 bases). CDR3 length: 15 amino acids. The V end was cut by 4 bases, the J end by 3 bases, with 15 bases between. Germline V gives CDR1 SGHDT, CDR2 YYEEEE. CDR3 region: CASSPRDWITDTQYF. The CDR3 region has the DNA TGTGCCAGCAGCCCCCGGGACTGGATTACAGATACGCAGTATTTT.

This chain uses TRBV7-9 with TRBJ1-3, with 9 bases fitting TRBD1. Losses at the gene ends were 0 bases for V and 4 bases for J; bases not matched to a gene: 4. Germline assignment: CDR1 SEHNR and CDR2 FQNEAQ (reference sequence). This CDR3 is 16 amino acids long. The DNA of the CDR3 is TGTGCCAGCAGCTTAGCCGGGACAGGGTACGGAAACACCATATATTTT. This encodes CASSLAGTGYGNTIYF.

The sample holds one count of this clone. The J gene is TRBJ2-3, the V gene TRBV2; the match to TRBD2 covers 12 bases. Losses at the gene ends were 6 bases for V and 4 bases for J; bases not matched to a gene: 8. Germline V gives CDR1 SNHLY, CDR2 FYNNEI. The CDR3 totals 16 residues. CDR3 residues: CASSAHRLAGADTQYF. CDR3 in DNA: TGTGCCAGCAGCGCACATAGACTAGCGGGGGCAGATACGCAGTATTTT.

The rearrangement links TRBV9 to TRBJ1-5; D possibly corresponds to TRBD1 (6 bases). The ends were cut back, 7 bases at V and 5 bases at J, with 16 bases in the middle. Germline V CDR1 and CDR2: SGDLS, YYNGEE. This CDR3 is built from 14 residues. Written as DNA, the CDR3 is TGTGCCAGCGCCTCAGGGGAACCTTATCAGCCCCAGCATTTT. Protein product: CASASGEPYQPQHF.

V gene TRBV30 combines with J gene TRBJ1-1; D remains unclear. Trimming pared 2 bases from V and 1 base from J, leaving 8 bases between. This CDR3 comprises 13 residues. CDR1 and CDR2 from the germline V gene are GTSNPN and SVGIG (reference sequence). CDR3 nucleotides: TGTGCCTGGAGTCGGGAGAAGAACACTGAAGCTTTCTTT. It encodes CAWSREKNTEAFF. The full variable domain, rest sourced from reference TRBV30 and TRBJ1-1, is SQTIHQWPATLVQPVGSPLSLECTVEGTSNPNLYWYRQAAGRGLQLLFYSVGIGQISSEVPQNLSASRPQDRQFILSSKKLLLSDSGFYLCAWSREKNTEAFFGQGTRLTVV.

The chain combines TRBV7-8 with TRBJ1-2, with TRBD1 matching 8 bases. The germline V gene encodes CDR1 SGHVS and CDR2 FQNEAQ. The CDR3 has 14 amino acids. After removal of 3 bases from V and 8 bases from J, the junction contained 8 bases not matched to a gene. CDR3 region: CASSFFDRGKGYTF. The CDR3 DNA reads TGTGCCAGCAGCTTTTTCGACAGGGGAAAGGGCTACACCTTC. Complete variable domain (other parts from reference TRBV7-8 and TRBJ1-2): GAGVSQSPRYKVAKRGQDVALRCDPISGHVSLFWYQQALGQGPEFLTYFQNEAQLDKSGLPSDRFFAERPEGSVSTLKIQRTQQEDSAVYLCASSFFDRGKGYTFGSGTRLTVV.

This chain joins TRBV9 and TRBJ1-2; 10 bases align to TRBD1. V was pared by 2 bases and J by 8 bases, with 3 bases of the junction left unmatched. This CDR3 is built from 13 residues. The V gene's germline CDR1 is SGDLS and CDR2 YYNGEE. The CDR3 loop is CASSVLGQGGYTF. The CDR3 DNA reads as TGTGCCAGCAGCGTTCTGGGACAGGGGGGCTACACCTTC.

This clone is termed medium-sized. This CDR3 is also generated by other DNA sequences in the sample. The gene calls are TRBV10-1 and TRBJ1-1; no clear D gene. CDR1 is WNHNN, CDR2 SYGVQD, per germline (reference sequence). The CDR3 loop spans 14 amino acids. V was trimmed by 5 bases and J by 1 base, leaving 11 bases between them. The CDR3 region is CASSRDTSNTEAFF. CDR3 bases: TGCGCCAGCAGTCGAGACACCTCGAACACTGAAGCTTTCTTT.

This clone was detected a few times. The gene calls are TRBV2 and TRBJ2-2; 11 bases line up with TRBD2. Germline trimming cut 6 bases from V and 4 bases from J; bases unmatched to any gene: 7. The CDR3 has 16 amino acids. Germline-derived CDR1 and CDR2 are SNHLY and FYNNEI. CDR3: CASRSPSGGSTGELFF. Here the CDR3 DNA reads TGTGCCAGCAGGTCCCCTAGCGGGGGGAGCACCGGGGAGCTGTTTTTT.

The chain combines TRBV7-6 with TRBJ2-1; 13 bases are shared with TRBD2. In germline, CDR1 is SGHVS, CDR2 FNYEAQ. The J segment lost 9 bases and the V segment lost 5 bases, leaving 10 bases of the junction unmatched. The CDR3 runs to 16 residues. The CDR3 DNA is TGTGCCAGCAGCCCATCCGGGACTAGCGGGGCCCTTGAGCAGTTCTTC. The encoded protein is CASSPSGTSGALEQFF.

This clone occurred once. The chain combines TRBV2 with TRBJ1-6; no reliable D call. This CDR3 region has 17 residues. Trimming took 7 bases from V and 6 from J, leaving 22 bases between them. Germline CDR1 is SNHLY and CDR2 is FYNNEI. This chain's CDR3 is CASTYLPSRSRNSPLHF. CDR3 sequence (DNA): TGTGCCAGCACCTACCTTCCGAGCAGGTCTCGTAATTCACCCCTCCACTTT.